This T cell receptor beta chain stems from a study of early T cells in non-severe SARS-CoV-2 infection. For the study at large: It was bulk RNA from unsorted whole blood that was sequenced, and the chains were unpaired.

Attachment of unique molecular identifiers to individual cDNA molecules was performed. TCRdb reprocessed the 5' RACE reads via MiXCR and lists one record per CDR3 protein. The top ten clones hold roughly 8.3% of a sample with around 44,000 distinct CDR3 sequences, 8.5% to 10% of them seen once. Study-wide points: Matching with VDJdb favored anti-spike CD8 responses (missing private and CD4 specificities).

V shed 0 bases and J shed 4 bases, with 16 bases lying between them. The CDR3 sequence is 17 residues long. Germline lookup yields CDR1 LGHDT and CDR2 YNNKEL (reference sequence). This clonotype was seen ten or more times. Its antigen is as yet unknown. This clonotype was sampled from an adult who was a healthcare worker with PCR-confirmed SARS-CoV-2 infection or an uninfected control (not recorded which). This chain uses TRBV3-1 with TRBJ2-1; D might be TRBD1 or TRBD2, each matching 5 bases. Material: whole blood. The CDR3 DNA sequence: TGTGCCAGCAGCCAAGAGGGGGTGTGGGAGCGGTACAATGAGCAGTTCTTC. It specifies CASSQEGVWERYNEQFF.